Reported below is one T cell receptor beta chain. Followed longitudinally, the Seattle patients had been enrolled during active infection. Source study methods: By means of reference gene primer amplification, nucleated cell counts were estimated. Data came from immunoSEQ multiplex PCR; TCRdb stores just in-frame clones and leaves some out. That table is the source of V, J and clone size, and D and trimming were worked out from the DNA. The sample yields 200,000 to 250,000 clones, 85% to 90% seen once. This entry comes from a study of blood T cell repertoires in COVID-19. At the level of the study: Collection of acute and convalescent COVID-19 samples took place in the United States, Italy and Spain. In each case, the material was cDNA or gDNA derived from T cells, B-cell-depleted T cells, or PBMCs.

Trimming took 5 bases from V and 4 from J; bases not matched to a gene: 16. Germline V lookup: CDR1 MNHEY, CDR2 SMNVEV (reference sequence). The CDR3 runs to 17 residues. The sequenced material came from peripheral blood. The source is a man between 50 and 59 years old with COVID-19, enrolled during active disease. V usage is TRBV27 and J usage is TRBJ2-7, with 8 bases aligning to TRBD2. CDR3 sequence (DNA): TGTGCCAGCAGTCTATGGCCCCCGGTAGCGGGGAATTACGAGCAGTACTTC. Translation: CASSLWPPVAGNYEQYF.